This TCR beta chain stems from a study of graft-versus-host responses after intestinal transplantation. Study information: The study gave all recipients anti-thymocyte globulin induction, then tacrolimus and steroids for about three years. General observations from the study: Some GvH clones appeared in ileal mucosa or blood before recipient bone marrow. Allograft graft-versus-host to host-versus-graft clonal ratios ran high in patients with graft-donor T cell macrochimerism.

The assay was immunoSEQ multiplex PCR, and TCRdb's table has in-frame clones only and misses some. The data contain some 83,000 clones, 75% to 95% of them singletons. Concerning this clone itself: Its specificity is unknown.

V shed 3 bases and J shed 3 bases, with 14 bases lying between them. The CDR3 is made up of 16 amino acids. CDR1 and CDR2 (germline): MNHNS, SASEGT. The sequence derives from a human donor who received an intestinal transplant. The chain carries TRBV6-1 and TRBJ2-2, with a possible D match to TRBD2 (5 bases). The sequenced sample was unstimulated CD4+ T cells sorted from spleen or lymph node cells, obtained before intestinal transplant. The CDR3 coding sequence is TGTGCCAGCAGTGAGAGACGGGGTGTATACACCGGGGAGCTGTTTTTT. Protein sequence: CASSERRGVYTGELFF.